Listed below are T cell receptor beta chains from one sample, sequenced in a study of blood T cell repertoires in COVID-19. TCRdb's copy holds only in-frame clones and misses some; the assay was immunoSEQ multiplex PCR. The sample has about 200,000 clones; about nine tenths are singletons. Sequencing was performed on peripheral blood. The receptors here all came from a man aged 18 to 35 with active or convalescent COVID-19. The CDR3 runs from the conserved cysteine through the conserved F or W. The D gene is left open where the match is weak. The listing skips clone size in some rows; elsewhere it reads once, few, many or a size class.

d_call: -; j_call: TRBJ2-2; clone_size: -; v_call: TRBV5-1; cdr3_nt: TGCGCCAGCAGCTCAGGGGGACTAGCGAACACCGGGGAGCTGTTTTTT; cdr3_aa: CASSSGGLANTGELFF
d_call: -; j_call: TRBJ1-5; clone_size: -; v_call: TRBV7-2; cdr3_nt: TGTGCCAGCAGCTTAGACCTAAATCAGCCCCAGCATTTT; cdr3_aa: CASSLDLNQPQHF
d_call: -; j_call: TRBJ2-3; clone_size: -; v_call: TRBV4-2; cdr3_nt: TGTGCCAGCAGCCAAGAGGGACAACCCACTAGCACAGATACGCAGTATTTT; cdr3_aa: CASSQEGQPTSTDTQYF
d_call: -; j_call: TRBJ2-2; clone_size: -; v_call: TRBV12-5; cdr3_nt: TGTGCTAGTGGCCTAGGGGGGGCCGACACCGGGGAGCTGTTTTTT; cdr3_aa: CASGLGGADTGELFF
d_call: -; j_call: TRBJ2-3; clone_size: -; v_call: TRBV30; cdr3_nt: TGTGCCTGGAGTGACGTTGCGGCTCCTAGCACAGATACGCAGTATTTT; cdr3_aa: CAWSDVAAPSTDTQYF
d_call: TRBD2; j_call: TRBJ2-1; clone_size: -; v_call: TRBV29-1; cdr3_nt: TGCAGCGTCGTGGGACTAGCTCTCCACAATGAGCAGTTCTTC; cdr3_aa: CSVVGLALHNEQFF
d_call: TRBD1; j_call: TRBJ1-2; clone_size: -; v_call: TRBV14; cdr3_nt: TGTGCCAGCAGCCATGTTCGACAGGGCTATGGCTACACCTTC; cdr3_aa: CASSHVRQGYGYTF
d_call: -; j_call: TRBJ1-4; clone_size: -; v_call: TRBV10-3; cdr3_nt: TGTGCCATCAGTTCGACAGGAAATGAAAAACTGTTTTTT; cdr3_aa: CAISSTGNEKLFF
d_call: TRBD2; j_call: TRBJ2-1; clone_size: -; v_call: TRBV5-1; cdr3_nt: TGCGCCAGCAGCGTCCTAGCGGGAGTCCCCCCTGAGCAGTTCTTC; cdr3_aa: CASSVLAGVPPEQFF
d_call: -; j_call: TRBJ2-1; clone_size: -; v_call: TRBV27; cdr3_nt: TGTGCCAGCAGTTTTTCGGGAGCCACTCGGAATGAGCAGTTCTTC; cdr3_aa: CASSFSGATRNEQFF
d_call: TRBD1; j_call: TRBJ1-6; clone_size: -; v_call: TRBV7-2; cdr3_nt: TGTGCCAGCAGCCTGAACAGGGGGCAGAATTCACCCCTCCACTTT; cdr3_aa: CASSLNRGQNSPLHF
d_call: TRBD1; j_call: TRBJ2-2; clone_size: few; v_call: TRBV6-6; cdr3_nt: TGTGCCAGCAGCGGACAGGGGGCGAGGACCGGGGAGCTGTTTTTT; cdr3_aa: CASSGQGARTGELFF
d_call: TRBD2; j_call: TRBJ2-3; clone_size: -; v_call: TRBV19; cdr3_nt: TGTGCCAGTAGTAGACCTAGCGGGAGTACCAGAGATACGCAGTATTTT; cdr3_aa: CASSRPSGSTRDTQYF
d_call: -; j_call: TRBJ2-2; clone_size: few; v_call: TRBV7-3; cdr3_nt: TGTGCCAGCAGCTCCCAATCAGGCGGGGAGCTGTTTTTT; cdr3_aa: CASSSQSGGELFF
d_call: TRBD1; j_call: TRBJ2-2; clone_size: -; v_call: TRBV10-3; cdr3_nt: TGTGCCATCAGTGAGTCTATAGGACAGGGGAACACCGGGGAGCTGTTTTTT; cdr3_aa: CAISESIGQGNTGELFF
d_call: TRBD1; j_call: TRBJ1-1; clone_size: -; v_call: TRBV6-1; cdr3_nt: TGTGCCAGCAGTGAAGGACAGGGTAGAATGGGTGAGAACACTGAAGCTTTCTTT; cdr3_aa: CASSEGQGRMGENTEAFF
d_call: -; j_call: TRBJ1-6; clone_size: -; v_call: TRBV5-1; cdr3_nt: TGCGCCAGCAGCTTGGCCGGGGTAACCTATAATTCACCCCTCCACTTT; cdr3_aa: CASSLAGVTYNSPLHF
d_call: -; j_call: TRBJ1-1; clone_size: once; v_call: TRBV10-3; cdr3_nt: TGTGCAACTAATGGGGGGGCATCGAACACTGAAGCTTTCTTT; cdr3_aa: CATNGGASNTEAFF
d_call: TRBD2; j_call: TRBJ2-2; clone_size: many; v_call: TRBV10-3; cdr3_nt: TGTGCCATCAGTGAGACTAGCGGGATGGGCGGGGAGCTGTTTTTT; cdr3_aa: CAISETSGMGGELFF
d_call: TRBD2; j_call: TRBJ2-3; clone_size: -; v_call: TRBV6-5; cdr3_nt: TGTGCCAGCGAGGGACTAGCGGGGGGGCGGGATACGCAGTATTTT; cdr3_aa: CASEGLAGGRDTQYF
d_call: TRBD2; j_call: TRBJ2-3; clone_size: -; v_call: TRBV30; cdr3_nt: TGTGCCTGGAAGGCTAGCGGGAGTTTCGATACGCAGTATTTT; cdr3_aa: CAWKASGSFDTQYF
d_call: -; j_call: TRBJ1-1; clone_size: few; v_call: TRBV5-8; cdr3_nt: TGTGCCAGCAGCTTGGGCGACAGGACCCTGAACACTGAAGCTTTCTTT; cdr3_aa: CASSLGDRTLNTEAFF
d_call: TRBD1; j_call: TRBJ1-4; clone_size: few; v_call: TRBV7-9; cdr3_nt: TGTGCCAGCAGCTCACCCGGGACAGGTTGGAATAATGAAAAACTGTTTTTT; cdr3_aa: CASSSPGTGWNNEKLFF
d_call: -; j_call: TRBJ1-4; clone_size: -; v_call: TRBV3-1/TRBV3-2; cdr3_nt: TGTGCCAGCAGCCCGGAGGAGGGCGAAAAACTGTTTTTT; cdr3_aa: CASSPEEGEKLFF
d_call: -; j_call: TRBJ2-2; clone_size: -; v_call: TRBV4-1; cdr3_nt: TGCGCCAGCAGCCAAGAACAGGGGAACACCGGGGAGCTGTTTTTT; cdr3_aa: CASSQEQGNTGELFF
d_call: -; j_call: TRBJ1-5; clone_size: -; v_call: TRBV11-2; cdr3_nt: TGTGCCAGCAGCTTAGAGCTGTCACCGGAGCAGCCCCAGCATTTT; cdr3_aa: CASSLELSPEQPQHF
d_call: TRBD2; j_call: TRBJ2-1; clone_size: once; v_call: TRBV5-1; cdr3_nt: TGCGCCAGCAGCTCCGGGACTAGCGGGGGGGTAGACAATGAGCAGTTCTTC; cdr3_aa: CASSSGTSGGVDNEQFF
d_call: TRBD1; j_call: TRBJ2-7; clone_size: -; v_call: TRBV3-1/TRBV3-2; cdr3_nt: TGTGCCAGGGGAGACAGGGGGCGATTCTACGAGCAGTACTTC; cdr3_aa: CARGDRGRFYEQYF
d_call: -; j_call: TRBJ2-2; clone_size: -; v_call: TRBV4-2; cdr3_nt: TGTGCCAGCAGCCAAGAGGGCAGTCTAATTGAGGGGGCCGGGGAGCTGTTTTTT; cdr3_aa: CASSQEGSLIEGAGELFF
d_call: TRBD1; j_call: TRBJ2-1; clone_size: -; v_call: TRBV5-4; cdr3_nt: TGTGCCAGCAGCTTGACCAGGGGGCTGAGAAATGAGCAGTTCTTC; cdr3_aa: CASSLTRGLRNEQFF